The rows below give T cell receptor beta chains drawn from one sample of a study of blood T cell repertoires in COVID-19. Assay used: immunoSEQ multiplex PCR; TCRdb lists only in-frame clones, some missing. The sample gives 130,000 to 150,000 clones, 84% of which show up once; 4.5% to 6% is in the top ten. What was sequenced was PBMCs or T cells enriched from blood (not recorded which). All receptors come from a woman aged 45-59 years who had been exposed to COVID-19. CDR3s include the opening cysteine and the closing phenylalanine or tryptophan. D genes are given only for firm matches. Clone size is given for some rows only: seen once, a few or many times, or a class if the clone is expanded.

abundance	len	d_gene	v_gene	j_gene	CDR3aa	CDR3nt
-	18	TRBD2	TRBV5-1	TRBJ2-1	CASSSPSGGAGFGNEQFF	TGCGCCAGCAGCTCCCCTAGCGGGGGGGCCGGTTTTGGCAATGAGCAGTTCTTC
-	16	TRBD2	TRBV5-4	TRBJ2-7	CASSLRREVPSYEQYF	TGTGCCAGCAGCTTGCGGCGGGAGGTACCCTCCTACGAGCAGTACTTC
-	15	-	TRBV6-5	TRBJ2-3	CASSLSGTSTDTQYF	TGTGCCAGCAGTTTAAGCGGTACTAGCACAGATACGCAGTATTTT
few	13	-	TRBV7-2	TRBJ1-5	CASSSAGVQPQHF	TGTGCCAGCAGCTCTGCCGGGGTACAGCCCCAGCATTTT
once	11	-	TRBV29-1	TRBJ1-1	CSDVRGTEAFF	TGCAGCGACGTCAGGGGTACTGAAGCTTTCTTT
-	14	-	TRBV10-1	TRBJ1-6	CASARSGKNSPLHF	TGCGCCAGCGCCAGGTCGGGGAAGAATTCACCCCTCCACTTT
-	15	TRBD2	TRBV6-5	TRBJ2-1	CASSYGGGGNNEQFF	TGTGCCAGCAGTTACGGTGGGGGGGGGAACAATGAGCAGTTCTTC
-	15	-	TRBV9	TRBJ1-5	CASSVGAGENQPQHF	TGTGCCAGCAGCGTAGGGGCAGGGGAAAATCAGCCCCAGCATTTT
-	18	TRBD1	TRBV18	TRBJ2-3	CASSPNPGAAGGADTQYF	TGTGCCAGCTCACCAAATCCAGGGGCGGCAGGGGGAGCAGATACGCAGTATTTT
-	13	TRBD1	TRBV6-5	TRBJ2-7	CASRLNRGREQYF	TGTGCCAGCAGACTTAACAGGGGGCGCGAGCAGTACTTC
-	14	-	TRBV7-8	TRBJ2-5	CASSPRKREETQYF	TGTGCCAGCAGCCCACGAAAGAGGGAAGAGACCCAGTACTTC
-	12	-	TRBV29-1	TRBJ2-1	CSVVGGLNEQFF	TGCAGCGTTGTGGGGGGTTTGAATGAGCAGTTCTTC
-	13	-	TRBV30	TRBJ2-5	CAWSVRDQETQYF	TGTGCCTGGAGTGTACGAGACCAAGAGACCCAGTACTTC
once	11	TRBD2	TRBV18	TRBJ2-7	CASSPGGGMYF	TGTGCCAGCTCACCCGGCGGGGGGATGTACTTC